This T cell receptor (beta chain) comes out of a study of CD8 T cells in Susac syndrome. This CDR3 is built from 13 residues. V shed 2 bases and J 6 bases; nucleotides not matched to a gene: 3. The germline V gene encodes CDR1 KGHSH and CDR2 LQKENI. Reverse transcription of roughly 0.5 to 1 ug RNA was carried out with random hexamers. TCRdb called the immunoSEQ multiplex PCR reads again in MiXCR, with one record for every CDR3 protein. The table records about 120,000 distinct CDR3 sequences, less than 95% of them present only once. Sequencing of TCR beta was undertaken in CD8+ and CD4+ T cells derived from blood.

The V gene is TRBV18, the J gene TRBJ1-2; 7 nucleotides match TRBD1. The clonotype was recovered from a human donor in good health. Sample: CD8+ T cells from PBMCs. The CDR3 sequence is CASSPTGTDGYTF. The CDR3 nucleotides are TGTGCCAGCTCACCAACCGGGACAGATGGCTACACCTTC.